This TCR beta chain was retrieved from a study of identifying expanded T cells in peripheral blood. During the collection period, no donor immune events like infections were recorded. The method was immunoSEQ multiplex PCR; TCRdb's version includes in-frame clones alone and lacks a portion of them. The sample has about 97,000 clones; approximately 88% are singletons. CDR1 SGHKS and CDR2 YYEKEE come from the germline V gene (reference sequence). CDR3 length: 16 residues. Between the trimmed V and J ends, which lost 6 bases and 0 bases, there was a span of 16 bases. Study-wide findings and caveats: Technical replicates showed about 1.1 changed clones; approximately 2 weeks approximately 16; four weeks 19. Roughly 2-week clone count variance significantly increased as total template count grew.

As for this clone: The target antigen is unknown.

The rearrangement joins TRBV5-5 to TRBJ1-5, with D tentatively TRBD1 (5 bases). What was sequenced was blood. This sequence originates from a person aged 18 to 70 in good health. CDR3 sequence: CASTPTGESSNQPQHF. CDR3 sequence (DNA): TGTGCCAGCACCCCGACGGGGGAAAGTAGCAATCAGCCCCAGCATTTT.